A single sample gave rise to the 20 T cell receptor beta chains below, sequenced in a study of blood T cell repertoires in COVID-19. TCRdb's copy holds only in-frame clones and misses some; the assay was immunoSEQ multiplex PCR. The sample lists around 200,000 clones, around nine tenths occurring once. The source material was peripheral blood. These TCRs come from a man between 60 and 70 years old who had recovered from COVID-19.

The chain employs TRBV19 and TRBJ2-1; TRBD1 matches at 9 bases. J was trimmed by 0 bases and V by 2 bases; bases with no gene match: 11. Germline assignment: CDR1 LNHDA and CDR2 SQIVND (reference sequence). The CDR3 has 19 amino acids. The CDR3 nucleotides read TGTGCCAGTAGTATACTGGACAGGGGTTCTTGGAGCTCCTACAATGAGCAGTTCTTC. Encoded protein: CASSILDRGSWSSYNEQFF. Combining the CDR3 with reference TRBV19 and TRBJ2-1 gives the whole variable domain DGGITQSPKYLFRKEGQNVTLSCEQNLNHDAMYWYRQDPGQGLRLIYYSQIVNDFQKGDIAEGYSVSREKKESFPLTVTSAQKNPTAFYLCASSILDRGSWSSYNEQFFGPGTRLTVL.

The chain recombines TRBV3-1 (or the pseudogene TRBV3-2) with TRBJ2-7, with unresolved D. V dropped 2 bases and J dropped 6 bases, with 8 bases sitting between them. The CDR3 is 12 residues long. The germline V gene encodes CDR1 LGHDT and CDR2 YNNKEL (reference sequence). The CDR3 region has the DNA TGTGCCAGCAGCCAACTTCATAGCGAGCAGTACTTC. It translates to CASSQLHSEQYF.

This clone was observed a single time. CDR3 sequence (DNA): TGTGCCAGCAGCCCGTCCGGGACTATGGGGAGCACTGAAGCTTTCTTT. It yields the protein CASSPSGTMGSTEAFF. The rearrangement joins TRBV7-9 to TRBJ1-1; a weak D match, TRBD1 (5 bases). The CDR3 is 16 residues long. Germline CDR1 SEHNR, CDR2 FQNEAQ (reference sequence). The germline V and J ends were trimmed by 5 bases and 4 bases, with 20 bases remaining between them.

The V call is TRBV6-5, the J call TRBJ1-2; D is possibly TRBD1 (5 bases). CDR1 and CDR2 (germline): MNHEY, SVGAGI. V was cut by 5 bases and J by 4 bases, with 17 bases left in between. This CDR3 is 15 amino acids long. The CDR3 sequence: CASSPSIGAAYGYTF. In DNA, the CDR3 is TGTGCCAGCAGTCCCTCTATAGGGGCGGCCTATGGCTACACCTTC.

This rearrangement joins TRBV21-1 to TRBJ1-3; no check of the table's D call, TRBD1, against the DNA was made. TRBV21-1 is classified as a pseudogene. The CDR3 totals 14 residues. CDR3 nucleotide sequence: TGTGCCAGCAGCAAAAGCAGGGCAGGAAACACCATATATTTT. It is translated as CASSKSRAGNTIYF.

CDR3 residues: CASSVGSPYNSPLHF. Written as DNA, the CDR3 is TGTGCCAGCAGTGTTGGGAGTCCCTATAATTCACCCCTCCACTTT. The gene calls are TRBV2 and TRBJ1-6; D is unclear. V dropped 4 bases and J dropped 2 bases, with 9 bases sitting between them. This CDR3 has 15 residues. Germline-derived CDR1 and CDR2 are SNHLY and FYNNEI.

The table lists this clone with a few counts. CDR3 bases: TGTGCCAGCAGCTTAGATGCGGAACAGCCCCAGCATTTT. It translates to CASSLDAEQPQHF. The chain employs TRBV11-2 and TRBJ1-5; D unresolved. There are 13 residues in the CDR3. CDR1 and CDR2 (germline): SGHAT, FQNNGV. Trimming removed 0 bases at V and 7 bases at J, with 7 bases between.

For this clone: This may stem from a read error, because a much larger clone lies one nucleotide away. The identical CDR3 is also encoded by other nucleotide sequences in the sample. The rearrangement joins TRBV9 to TRBJ1-3, with TRBD1 as a possible D gene (5 bases). The CDR3 is 14 residues long. Trimming stripped 2 bases from V and 0 bases from J, with 6 bases between. CDR1 and CDR2 (germline): SGDLS, YYNGEE. The CDR3 bases are TGTGCCAGCAGCGTCGACAGCTCTGGAAACACCATATATTTT. Translating gives CASSVDSSGNTIYF.

This sequence joins TRBV11-2 and TRBJ2-6; 11 bases match TRBD1. The CDR3 has 17 amino acids. In germline, CDR1 is SGHAT, CDR2 FQNNGV. The trim removed 5 bases at V and 1 base at J, leaving 4 bases unmatched. CDR3 protein: CASSPGQGASGANVLTF. The CDR3 bases are TGTGCCAGCAGCCCCGGACAGGGGGCATCTGGGGCCAACGTCCTGACTTTC.

The gene calls are TRBV5-4 and TRBJ2-5; D gene ambiguous. Germline values: CDR1 SGHNT, CDR2 YYREEE (reference sequence). The CDR3 length is 16 residues. V lost 1 base to trimming and J lost 0 bases, with 13 bases between them. This chain's CDR3 is CASSLMAGADQETQYF. The CDR3 region has the DNA TGTGCCAGCAGCTTGATGGCAGGTGCAGACCAAGAGACCCAGTACTTC.

This chain uses TRBV10-1 with TRBJ1-1; D ambiguous. This CDR3 region has 15 residues. Trimming shortened V by 4 bases and J by 1 base, and 13 bases separated the two germline ends. From germline, CDR1 is WNHNN and CDR2 SYGVQD (reference sequence). CDR3 sequence (DNA): TGCGCCAGCAGTGTTTCCTCAGCGGGGAACACTGAAGCTTTCTTT. Residues: CASSVSSAGNTEAFF.

The rearrangement joins TRBV19 to TRBJ2-3; 11 bases align to TRBD2. The germline CDR1 and CDR2 sequences are LNHDA and SQIVND (reference sequence). Trimming took 7 bases from V and 2 from J; bases not matched to a gene: 11. The CDR3 has 17 amino acids. The chain's CDR3 is CASIRAGTSGNTDTQYF. The DNA for the CDR3 is TGTGCCAGTATTAGAGCCGGGACTAGCGGAAACACAGATACGCAGTATTTT.

The V call is TRBV7-2, the J call TRBJ1-4; 10 positions match TRBD1. Germline values: CDR1 SGHTA, CDR2 FQGNSA. This CDR3 spans 15 amino acids. Germline trimming cut 3 bases from V and 8 bases from J; bases unmatched to any gene: 6. The CDR3 is CASSFDRGLGEKLFF. DNA of the CDR3: TGTGCCAGCAGCTTCGACAGGGGGCTGGGGGAAAAACTGTTTTTT.

V usage is TRBV11-2 and J usage is TRBJ2-7; the D is unclear. The germline V gene has CDR1 SGHAT and CDR2 FQNNGV. The CDR3 length is 16 residues. Trimming removed 3 bases at V and 2 bases at J, with 17 bases between. This chain's CDR3 is CASSLQALPFTYEQYF. The CDR3, as DNA: TGTGCCAGCAGCTTGCAAGCCCTTCCCTTTACCTACGAGCAGTACTTC. Full variable domain (rest looked up from reference TRBV11-2 and TRBJ2-7): EAGVAQSPRYKIIEKRQSVAFWCNPISGHATLYWYQQILGQGPKLLIQFQNNGVVDDSQLPKDRFSAERLKGVDSTLKIQPAKLEDSAVYLCASSLQALPFTYEQYFGPGTRLTVT.

The chain recombines TRBV29-1 with TRBJ2-4, with 7 bases that match TRBD1. CDR1 is SQVTM, CDR2 ANQGSEA, per germline. This CDR3 has 15 amino acids. V gave up 7 bases and J gave up 3 bases; unmatched junction bases: 12. CDR3 in amino acids: CSAWDSTWGKNIQYF. In nucleotides, the CDR3 is TGCAGCGCCTGGGACAGCACGTGGGGCAAAAACATTCAGTACTTC.

The chain recombines TRBV18 with TRBJ2-3; D gene uncertain. Germline assignment: CDR1 KGHSH and CDR2 LQKENI. The CDR3 loop spans 14 amino acids. Trimming left V 0 bases short and J 2 bases short, with 6 bases between. DNA for the CDR3: TGTGCCAGCTCACCACCGAGCGTCACAGATACGCAGTATTTT. This translates into CASSPPSVTDTQYF.

The rearrangement joins TRBV7-2 to TRBJ1-1; D call uncertain. Germline CDR1 is SGHTA and CDR2 is FQGNSA. Trimming pared 5 bases from V and 10 bases from J, leaving 14 bases between. The CDR3 is made up of 12 amino acids. The CDR3 sequence: CASSTRSPLAFF. The DNA for the CDR3 is TGTGCCAGCAGCACCAGGTCCCCTTTAGCTTTCTTT.

This rearrangement joins TRBV6-2 or TRBV6-3 to TRBJ2-1, with D perhaps TRBD2 (5 bases). Between the trimmed V and J ends, which lost 4 bases and 9 bases, there was a span of 10 bases. Per germline, CDR1 MNHEY and CDR2 SVGEGT. The CDR3 sequence is 12 residues long. Written as DNA, the CDR3 is TGTGCCAGCAGTTTCGTTGGAGGTGAGCAGTTCTTC. Its protein is CASSFVGGEQFF.

This CDR3 reads CASVGGYRPQHF. CDR3 nucleotides: TGTGCCAGCGTGGGGGGATATAGGCCCCAGCATTTT. The chain has TRBV28 and TRBJ1-5, with a tentative D call TRBD1 (5 bases). Germline V gene data show CDR1 as MDHEN and CDR2 as SYDVKM. Trimming removed 8 bases at V and 9 bases at J, with 14 bases between. The CDR3 covers 12 residues.

The chain carries TRBV6-5 and TRBJ2-7; 10 nucleotides line up with TRBD1. The CDR3 is 15 residues long. V trimming: 7 bases; J trimming: 5 bases; junction bases outside the gene matches: 11. In germline, CDR1 is MNHEY, CDR2 SVGAGI. The CDR3 region has the DNA TGTGCCAGCACCCGACAGGGGGCTACCTTCGACGAGCAGTACTTC. Translating it yields CASTRQGATFDEQYF.